Listed below are T cell receptor beta chains from one sample, sequenced in a study of blood T cell repertoires in COVID-19. Sequencing was performed with immunoSEQ multiplex PCR; in TCRdb, only in-frame clones are kept and a portion is missing. The sample consists of some 210,000 clones, about nine tenths of them appearing once. Specimen: PBMCs or T cells enriched from blood (not recorded which). These receptors were obtained from a man aged 18 to 29 with acute COVID-19. CDR3s include the opening cysteine and the closing phenylalanine or tryptophan. A D gene is named only where the DNA matches it firmly. Clone size, where shown, is once, few, many, or a class for clones that have expanded.

few	TRBD2	TRBV4-1	TRBJ2-1	TGCGCCAGCAGCCAAGATCCCGGACTAGCGGGAGATAATGAGCAGTTCTTC	CASSQDPGLAGDNEQFF
-	-	TRBV11-3	TRBJ1-2	TGTGCCAGCAGCTCCCCTGGCGGCTACACCTTC	CASSSPGGYTF
-	TRBD2	TRBV7-2	TRBJ2-3	TGTGCCAGCACCTTTGGGGGAGGGCCTGATACGCAGTATTTT	CASTFGGGPDTQYF
-	-	TRBV28	TRBJ2-7	TGTGCCAGCAGGCCCGGGGGAACCTACGAGCAGTACTTC	CASRPGGTYEQYF
-	-	TRBV28	TRBJ1-2	TGTGCCAGCAGTCGGACAGCTAACTATGGCTACACCTTC	CASSRTANYGYTF
-	-	TRBV25-1	TRBJ2-7	TGTGCCAGCACCGACGGTAGGAGCTCCTACGAGCAGTACTTC	CASTDGRSSYEQYF
-	-	TRBV28	TRBJ1-1	TGTGCCAGCAGAGAGTGGGGAGGGGACACTGAAGCTTTCTTT	CASREWGGDTEAFF
-	-	TRBV5-1	TRBJ2-1	TGCGCCAGCAGCCCCGGGACGGGAGCTTTGAATGAGCAGTTCTTC	CASSPGTGALNEQFF
-	-	TRBV7-3	TRBJ2-5	TGTGCCAGCAGCTTGGGGGAGGCAGAGACCCAGTACTTC	CASSLGEAETQYF
-	-	TRBV7-9	TRBJ2-1	TGTGCCAGCAGCTTAGGAGCGACCACATACAATGAGCAGTTCTTC	CASSLGATTYNEQFF
-	-	TRBV19	TRBJ1-2	TGTGCCAGTAGTCCAGGTTATGGCTACACCTTC	CASSPGYGYTF
-	-	TRBV5-4	TRBJ2-3	TGTGCCAGCAGCTTGACGGGAGTCCCGGATACGCAGTATTTT	CASSLTGVPDTQYF
-	-	TRBV10-3	TRBJ2-1	TGTGCCATCAAGGGAGATCTAGGCTACAATGAGCAGTTCTTC	CAIKGDLGYNEQFF
-	-	TRBV9	TRBJ2-7	TGTGCCAGCAGCCCCCTGGGGGGATACTACGAGCAGTACTTC	CASSPLGGYYEQYF
once	TRBD1	TRBV7-2	TRBJ1-3	TGTGCCAGCAGCTCAAGCCTCACAGGGGCCGGAAACACCATATATTTT	CASSSSLTGAGNTIYF
-	-	TRBV27	TRBJ2-7	TGTGCCAGCAGTTTGGTCGGGAGAGTCTACGAGCAGTACTTC	CASSLVGRVYEQYF
-	-	TRBV4-2	TRBJ2-7	TGTGCCAGCAGCCTGAGCTCCTACGAGCAGTACTTC	CASSLSSYEQYF
-	TRBD2	TRBV4-1	TRBJ2-7	TGCGCCAGCAGCCAAGACACTAGCGGGCCCTACGAGCAGTACTTC	CASSQDTSGPYEQYF
-	TRBD2	TRBV4-1	TRBJ2-1	TGCGCCAGCAGCCAACGCGTGGGACTAGCCCCAACCCTCTCCTACAATGAGCAGTTCTTC	CASSQRVGLAPTLSYNEQFF
-	TRBD1	TRBV18	TRBJ1-6	TGTGCCAGCTCGACGACAGGGGATAATTCACCCCTCCACTTT	CASSTTGDNSPLHF
-	TRBD2	TRBV4-3	TRBJ2-1	TGCGCCAGCAGCTCCGGACTAGACAACAATGAGCAGTTCTTC	CASSSGLDNNEQFF
-	-	TRBV30	TRBJ2-7	TGTGCCTGGAGCGTTGGGGGACAACGGGACGAGCAGTACTTC	CAWSVGGQRDEQYF
-	-	TRBV6-5	TRBJ1-2	TGTGCCAGCAGTTGGCGGGGAGATGGAGGCTACACCTTC	CASSWRGDGGYTF
-	TRBD1	TRBV27	TRBJ1-2	TGTGCCAGCAGTTCCGGGACAGGGAACCATGTTCCTTATGGCTACACCTTC	CASSSGTGNHVPYGYTF
-	-	TRBV4-1	TRBJ2-7	TGCGCCAGCAGCCAAGCAGAAGAAGGACTACACTATTCCTACGAGCAGTACTTC	CASSQAEEGLHYSYEQYF
-	TRBD1	TRBV30	TRBJ1-1	TGTGCCTGGAGTCAGGGGGCGAGCACTGAAGCTTTCTTT	CAWSQGASTEAFF
-	-	TRBV27	TRBJ2-7	TGTGCCAGCAGAGGGCAGGGGTATGCCGAGCAGTACTTC	CASRGQGYAEQYF
-	-	TRBV4-2	TRBJ2-1	TGTGCCAGCAGCCAAACTCTAGATGGCGATATCAATGAGCAGTTCTTC	CASSQTLDGDINEQFF
few	-	TRBV20-1	TRBJ1-2	TGCAGTGCTGGGGGGGGAGTCGGCTACACCTTC	CSAGGGVGYTF
-	TRBD2	TRBV10-3	TRBJ2-1	TGTGCCATCACCCCCAGGGGACAGACTCCTAGCGGGGACTACAATGAGCAGTTCTTC	CAITPRGQTPSGDYNEQFF
-	TRBD1	TRBV7-9	TRBJ2-7	TGTGCCAGCAGCTCCAAACCGGGACAGGGAGGATACGAGCAGTACTTC	CASSSKPGQGGYEQYF
few	-	TRBV5-1	TRBJ1-2	TGCGCCAGCAGCTTGGTGGTCAGGGGTATTTCCAGTGGCTACACCTTC	CASSLVVRGISSGYTF
-	TRBD1	TRBV30	TRBJ1-1	TGTGCCTGGAGTGGACAGGGCGGGATCACTGAAGCTTTCTTT	CAWSGQGGITEAFF
-	TRBD1	TRBV24-1	TRBJ2-2	TGTGCCACCAGTGACATCGACAGGGGGCGGTCCGGGGAGCTGTTTTTT	CATSDIDRGRSGELFF
once	-	TRBV18	TRBJ2-3	TGTGCCAGCTCACCACAGAGAAGCACAGATACGCAGTATTTT	CASSPQRSTDTQYF
-	-	TRBV2	TRBJ1-4	TGTGCCAGCAGCGGAGACGGGAGGGGAGATGAAAAACTGTTTTTT	CASSGDGRGDEKLFF
-	-	TRBV5-1	TRBJ2-1	TGCGCCGCAGCGGCGGGACCGGGCAATGAGCAGTTCTTC	CAAAAGPGNEQFF
few	-	TRBV19	TRBJ2-7	TGTGCCAGTAGTTCCACAGGAAGCTCCTACGAGCAGTACTTC	CASSSTGSSYEQYF
-	-	TRBV12-3/TRBV12-4	TRBJ2-1	TGTGCCAGCAGCGTCAGCGATGAGCAGTTCTTC	CASSVSDEQFF
-	-	TRBV28	TRBJ2-7	TGTGCCAGCAGCCTGGAGGGCTACGAGCAGTACTTC	CASSLEGYEQYF
-	-	TRBV10-3	TRBJ2-1	TGTGCCATCAGTGAGAGCGGACGGGGCAATGAGCAGTTCTTC	CAISESGRGNEQFF
-	-	TRBV4-1	TRBJ1-4	TGCGCCAGCAGCCAAGCCCCAATTCCAACTAATGAAAAACTGTTTTTT	CASSQAPIPTNEKLFF
-	TRBD1	TRBV27	TRBJ1-5	TGTGCCAGCAGTACGCAGGGAATGACAGGGTTAGGAAATCAGCCCCAGCATTTT	CASSTQGMTGLGNQPQHF
-	TRBD2	TRBV9	TRBJ2-7	TGTGCCAGCAGCGCCAGCGGGGCCTACGAGCAGTACTTC	CASSASGAYEQYF
-	TRBD1	TRBV18	TRBJ2-6	TGTGCCAGCTCACCCCCAGGGGGAGTTTCTGGGGCCAACGTCCTGACTTTC	CASSPPGGVSGANVLTF
-	-	TRBV10-3	TRBJ2-3	TGTGCCATCACCCCCGTTACTGGAGATACGCAGTATTTT	CAITPVTGDTQYF
-	-	TRBV13	TRBJ2-2	TGTGCCAGCAGCTTGAGACAACGCCTTAACACCGGGGAGCTGTTTTTT	CASSLRQRLNTGELFF
-	-	TRBV5-1	TRBJ2-1	TGCGCCAGCAGCGCTCTGTCGGGGACCTACAATGAGCAGTTCTTC	CASSALSGTYNEQFF
-	-	TRBV29-1	TRBJ1-1	TGCAGCGTTGTTAGGGGAATAATGAACACTGAAGCTTTCTTT	CSVVRGIMNTEAFF
-	-	TRBV12-5	TRBJ2-1	TGTGCTAGTGGTTTGACTAGCTCCTACAATGAGCAGTTCTTC	CASGLTSSYNEQFF
-	TRBD1	TRBV4-1	TRBJ1-3	TGCGCCAGCAGCCAAGAAGACAGGGCTGGAAACACCATATATTTT	CASSQEDRAGNTIYF
-	TRBD1	TRBV5-8	TRBJ1-5	TGTGCCAGCAGCCGGGACAGAAATCAGCCCCAGCATTTT	CASSRDRNQPQHF
once	-	TRBV4-3	TRBJ2-2	TGCGCCAGCAGCCAAGATTCTAACACCGGGGAGCTGTTTTTT	CASSQDSNTGELFF
-	-	TRBV12-5	TRBJ1-6	TGTGCTAGTGGTTTGGTACTAAATTCACCCCTCCACTTT	CASGLVLNSPLHF
-	-	TRBV4-1	TRBJ1-4	TGCGCCAGCAGCTCTCCAGTTGGGGGGGCGCGGGCTAATGAAAAACTGTTTTTT	CASSSPVGGARANEKLFF